Presented here are 20 T cell receptor beta chains from one specimen sequenced in a study of CD8 T cells in ankylosing spondylitis. One entry per CDR3 protein results from TCRdb running MiXCR on the 5' RACE reads. The sample holds some 130,000 distinct CDR3 sequences, roughly 8% seen once. The specimen sequenced was synovial fluid, either unsorted or a sorted T cell fraction (not recorded which). These receptors all stem from a male donor with ankylosing spondylitis.

This clonotype appeared a few times. The CDR3 spells CSALGLAGVWEQYF. CDR3 sequence (DNA): TGCAGTGCTCTCGGACTAGCGGGAGTCTGGGAGCAGTACTTC. V is TRBV20-1 and J is TRBJ2-7, with 13 bases aligning to TRBD2. The CDR3 consists of 14 residues. With 5 bases clipped from V and 7 bases from J, the junction kept 8 bases outside the gene matches. Germline V lookup: CDR1 DFQATT, CDR2 SNEGSKA (reference sequence).

This clonotype was picked up many times. CDR3 DNA sequence: TGCAGCGTCGGGGGGGACCCCCGCCGGGACACCCGAGGACATGAGCAGTTCTTC. It encodes CSVGGDPRRDTRGHEQFF. V and J are TRBV29-1 and TRBJ2-1; 8 nucleotides line up with TRBD2. Germline V lookup: CDR1 SQVTM, CDR2 ANQGSEA. The CDR3 runs 18 residues. Unmatched junction bases numbered 24, after V lost 6 bases and J lost 8 bases.

This clonotype was detected only a few times. The germline gene is not matched at one end of the junction; a read error may be the cause. The rearrangement links TRBV7-7 to TRBJ2-2; the D gene is possibly TRBD1 (5 bases). The CDR3 is 15 residues long. Germline V gene sequence: CDR1 SSHAT, CDR2 FNYEAQ (reference sequence). The CDR3 bases are TGTGCTAGCAGCCCGCAGGCAGGGTTCACCGGGGAGCTGTTTTTT. It yields the protein CASSPQAGFTGELFF.

This clonotype was recorded at least ten times. The junction does not match germline at one end; this may be a read error. The J gene is TRBJ1-1, the V gene TRBV7-7, with 12 bases aligning to TRBD1. There are 15 residues in the CDR3. The V gene's germline CDR1 is SSHAT and CDR2 FNYEAQ (reference sequence). CDR3 sequence: CASSPRDRGRTEAFF. The CDR3 nucleotides read TGTGCTAGCAGCCCCCGGGACAGGGGGCGCACTGAAGCTTTCTTT.

The gene calls are TRBV20-1 and TRBJ2-1, with a weak D call TRBD1 (6 bases). The CDR3 is 14 amino acids. Trimming took 0 bases from V and 4 from J, leaving 10 bases between them. Germline V gene lookup returns CDR1 DFQATT and CDR2 SNEGSKA (reference sequence). CDR3 nucleotides: TGCAGTGCTAGAGACCCCAGGGGTTACAATGAGCAGTTCTTC. Encoded protein: CSARDPRGYNEQFF.

This clonotype occurred many times. The gene calls are TRBV12-3 or TRBV12-4 and TRBJ2-5; no definite D call. The CDR3 totals 13 residues. Trimming removed 6 bases at V and 5 bases at J, with 13 bases between. For the CDR3, the DNA is TGTGCCAGCAGCTCCCTCACTTGGGAGACCCAGTACTTC. It translates to CASSSLTWETQYF.

The table lists this clonotype with many counts. CDR3 nucleotides: TGTGCCAGCAGCCAAGTAGCCGCTAACTATGGCTACACCTTC. As protein: CASSQVAANYGYTF. This chain links TRBV4-2 with TRBJ1-2; D remains ambiguous. The ends were cut back, 1 base at V and 0 bases at J, with 6 bases in the middle. There are 14 residues in the CDR3. Germline values: CDR1 LGHNA, CDR2 YNFKEQ.

V usage is TRBV6-2 or TRBV6-3 and J usage is TRBJ1-2; D remains unclear. Germline V gene data show CDR1 as MNHEY and CDR2 as SVGEGT. Trimming pared 6 bases from V and 7 bases from J, leaving 12 bases between. The CDR3 length is 12 residues. The CDR3 bases are TGTGCCAGCAGCCCCGCGGGCCGTGGCTACACCTTC. This sequence encodes CASSPAGRGYTF.

There are many counts of this clonotype. This chain connects TRBV20-1 to TRBJ2-1, with D possibly matching TRBD2 (7 bases). Germline CDR1 DFQATT, CDR2 SNEGSKA (reference sequence). This CDR3 is 14 amino acids long. Trimming took 6 bases from V and 6 from J, leaving 18 bases between them. The CDR3 loop is CSAPEGGPANEQFF. The CDR3 DNA reads as TGCAGTGCCCCTGAGGGGGGGCCAGCCAATGAGCAGTTCTTC.

The chain carries TRBV4-3 and TRBJ2-3; D tentatively reads TRBD1 or TRBD2 (5 bases each). Germline values: CDR1 LGHNA, CDR2 YSLEER. V shed 4 bases and J shed 0 bases, with 14 bases lying between them. The CDR3 extends over 16 amino acids. The CDR3 region has the DNA TGCGCCAGCAGCCGCCTCGGGGACGCCAGCACAGATACGCAGTATTTT. It codes for CASSRLGDASTDTQYF.

The J gene is TRBJ2-7, the V gene TRBV27; TRBD1 matches 9 bases. CDR3 length: 14 residues. With V trimmed by 5 bases and J by 6 bases, 8 bases remained unmatched. Germline V gives CDR1 MNHEY, CDR2 SMNVEV (reference sequence). CDR3 residues: CASSQQGANLEQYF. In DNA, the CDR3 is TGTGCCAGCAGTCAACAGGGGGCGAATCTCGAGCAGTACTTC.

This chain joins TRBV3-1 and TRBJ2-4, with D perhaps TRBD1 (6 bases). This CDR3 is 14 amino acids long. Germline CDR1 and CDR2: LGHDT and YNNKEL (reference sequence). Trimming took 4 bases from V and 7 from J, leaving 14 bases between them. The CDR3 here is CASSRDINSNIQYF. CDR3 DNA sequence: TGTGCCAGCAGCCGGGACATAAATTCGAACATTCAGTACTTC.

In regard to this clonotype: This may be a read error: a much more frequent sequence differs by one nucleotide. The chain is built from TRBV24-1 and TRBJ2-3; maybe TRBD2 (6 bases). Germline-derived CDR1 and CDR2 are KGHDR and SFDVKD. The CDR3 sequence is 16 residues long. In DNA, the CDR3 is TGTACCACCAGTGGGGGGTTCGCCTCCGCTACAGATACGCAGTATTTT. This sequence encodes CTTSGGFASATDTQYF.

The J gene is TRBJ2-7, the V gene TRBV7-2; D is ambiguous. The V end was cut by 4 bases, the J end by 3 bases, with 7 bases between. Per germline, CDR1 SGHTA and CDR2 FQGNSA. The CDR3 totals 12 residues. CDR3 sequence reads: CASSSQRYEQYF. DNA of the CDR3: TGTGCCAGCAGCTCCCAGCGCTACGAGCAGTACTTC.

This clonotype has a count of ten or more. V gene TRBV7-3 combines with J gene TRBJ2-2, with a tentative D call TRBD1 (6 bases). V gave up 4 bases and J gave up 7 bases, with 10 bases separating them. This CDR3 is 13 amino acids long. CDR1 is SGHTA and CDR2 is FQGTGA in the germline V gene. The CDR3 loop is CASSSTGYGELFF. CDR3 DNA sequence: TGTGCCAGCAGCTCCACAGGGTACGGGGAGCTGTTTTTT.

This clonotype was recorded many times. V gene TRBV29-1 combines with J gene TRBJ1-1; 9 positions agree with TRBD1. V lost 6 bases, J lost 5 bases, and 10 bases stayed unmatched. The germline V gene encodes CDR1 SQVTM and CDR2 ANQGSEA. The CDR3 runs to 14 residues. The CDR3 DNA follows: TGCAGCGTCGATAAGACAGGGGGTAGGACTGAAGCTTTCTTT. Translation: CSVDKTGGRTEAFF.

In its sample, this clonotype was seen many times. The rearrangement links TRBV11-1 to TRBJ1-4; 9 bases fit TRBD1. Germline CDR1 and CDR2: SGHAT and FQDESV (reference sequence). With 3 bases clipped from V and 0 bases from J, the junction kept 11 bases outside the gene matches. The length of the CDR3 is 19 residues. Here the CDR3 reads CASSFPRDRETATNEKLFF. CDR3 bases: TGTGCCAGCAGCTTTCCCCGGGACAGGGAGACTGCAACTAATGAAAAACTGTTTTTT.

This clonotype is termed medium-sized. The rearrangement links TRBV12-3 or TRBV12-4 to TRBJ1-5; D is unclear. V was pared by 4 bases and J by 5 bases, with 12 bases between. The CDR3 has 14 residues. CDR3 coding DNA: TGTGCCAGCAGTTCCTTGGAGCGTTATCAGCCCCAGCATTTT. Protein product: CASSSLERYQPQHF.

The genes are TRBV6-1 and TRBJ2-1; D ambiguous. This CDR3 has 13 amino acids. Germline V gene data show CDR1 as MNHNS and CDR2 as SASEGT. Trimming shortened V by 6 bases and J by 8 bases, and 14 bases separated the two germline ends. DNA of the CDR3: TGTGCCAGCAGCCAAGGCTCCCTGGATGAGCAGTTCTTC. It translates to CASSQGSLDEQFF.

The V gene is TRBV7-8, the J gene TRBJ2-2, with TRBD2 identical over 10 bases. The CDR3 contains 17 residues. V lost 3 bases and J lost 3; bases outside the gene matches: 7. Germline V gives CDR1 SGHVS, CDR2 FQNEAQ. CDR3 nucleotide sequence: TGTGCCAGCAGCTTCAGAGCGGGGGGGCCCGACACCGGGGAGCTGTTTTTT. This translates into CASSFRAGGPDTGELFF.